Listed below are T cell receptor beta chains from one sample, sequenced in a study of CD8+ T cells in alopecia areata. Clones were read by immunoSEQ multiplex PCR, and TCRdb kept only the in-frame ones, dropping some. Of roughly 200,000 clones listed, roughly 50% are singletons. Specimen: CD8+ T cells sorted from blood, collected at week 24, from a patient treated with tofacitinib. The source is a human donor with alopecia areata. CDR3s include the opening cysteine and the closing phenylalanine or tryptophan. A D gene is named only where the DNA matches it firmly. Size tells how often a clone was seen (once, few, many) or the class of an expanded clone, and some rows leave it out.

NA	TRBV9	NA	TRBJ1-1	CASSGGVDTEAFF	TGTGCCAGCAGCGGGGGAGTAGACACTGAAGCTTTCTTT
TRBD1	TRBV2	few	TRBJ1-5	CASSGSRGTNQPQHF	TGTGCCAGCAGTGGGAGCAGGGGGACCAATCAGCCCCAGCATTTT
TRBD2	TRBV5-1	many	TRBJ2-3	CASSLASGGTDTQYF	TGCGCCAGCAGCTTGGCCAGCGGGGGCACAGATACGCAGTATTTT
NA	TRBV7-9	NA	TRBJ1-2	CASSLSGQKNGYTF	TGTGCCAGCAGCTTATCTGGACAGAAGAATGGCTACACCTTC
NA	TRBV7-8	few	TRBJ1-2	CASSLYGGDWHGYTF	TGTGCCAGCAGCTTATATGGGGGCGATTGGCATGGCTACACCTTC
TRBD1	TRBV7-2	few	TRBJ1-1	CASTIFGTGANTEAFF	TGTGCCAGCACCATTTTCGGGACAGGCGCGAACACTGAAGCTTTCTTT
NA	TRBV30	NA	TRBJ2-1	CAWRDRENEQFF	TGTGCCTGGAGGGACAGAGAAAATGAGCAGTTCTTC
NA	TRBV7-9	NA	TRBJ2-7	CASSPVGSGGSEQYF	TGTGCCAGCAGCCCGGTGGGATCCGGGGGCTCCGAGCAGTACTTC
TRBD1	TRBV15	NA	TRBJ1-5	CATSRRDRGLGNQPQHF	TGTGCCACCAGCAGGAGGGACAGGGGGCTCGGCAATCAGCCCCAGCATTTT
TRBD2	TRBV9	once	TRBJ2-5	CASSAASGGRGETQYF	TGTGCCAGCAGCGCCGCTAGCGGGGGGCGAGGAGAGACCCAGTACTTC